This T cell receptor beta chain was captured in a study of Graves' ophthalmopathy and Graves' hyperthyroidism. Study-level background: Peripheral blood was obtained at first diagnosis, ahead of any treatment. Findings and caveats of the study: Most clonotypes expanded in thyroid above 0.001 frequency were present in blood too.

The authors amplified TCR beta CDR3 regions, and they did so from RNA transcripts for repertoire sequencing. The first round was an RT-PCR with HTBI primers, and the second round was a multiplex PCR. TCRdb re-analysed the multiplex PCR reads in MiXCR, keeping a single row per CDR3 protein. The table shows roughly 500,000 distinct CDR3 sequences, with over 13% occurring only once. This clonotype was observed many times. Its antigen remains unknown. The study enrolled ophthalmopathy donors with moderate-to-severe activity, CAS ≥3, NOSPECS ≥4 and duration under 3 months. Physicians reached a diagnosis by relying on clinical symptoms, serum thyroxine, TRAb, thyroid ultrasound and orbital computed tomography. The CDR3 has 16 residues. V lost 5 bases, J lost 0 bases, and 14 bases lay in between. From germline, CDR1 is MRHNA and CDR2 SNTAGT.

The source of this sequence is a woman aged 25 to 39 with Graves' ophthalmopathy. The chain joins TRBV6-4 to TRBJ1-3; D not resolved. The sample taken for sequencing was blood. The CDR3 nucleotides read TGTGCCAGCAGTCAGGACCCCATCCCCTCTGGAAACACCATATATTTT. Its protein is CASSQDPIPSGNTIYF.